The rows below give T cell receptor beta chains drawn from one sample of a study of cytomegalovirus exposure and HLA in healthy donors. Assay: immunoSEQ multiplex PCR; the TCRdb copy retains only in-frame clones and omits some. The sample holds about 130,000 clones, about 85% seen once. The sample taken for sequencing was PBMCs. These receptor sequences come from a boy aged 5-17 years in good health and CMV-seronegative. Each CDR3 is given with its conserved first and last residue. D genes are given only for firm matches. The size entry is marked missing in some rows and otherwise reads once, few, many or a size class.

TRBV9	TRBD2	NA	TRBJ2-2	TGTGCCAGCAGCGCTAGCGGAGGGACCGGGGAGCTGTTTTTT	CASSASGGTGELFF
TRBV7-6	TRBD1	few	TRBJ1-1	TGTGCCAGCAGCCCAGGACAGGGTCCCACTGAAGCTTTCTTT	CASSPGQGPTEAFF
TRBV18	TRBD2	NA	TRBJ2-5	TGTGCCAGCTCACCACGGACTAGCGGGAGGGGAAACCAAGAGACCCAGTACTTC	CASSPRTSGRGNQETQYF
TRBV30	NA	NA	TRBJ1-5	TGTGCCTGGAGTGACGGACTCGGGGTAGATAGATTGAGCAATCAGCCCCAGCATTTT	CAWSDGLGVDRLSNQPQHF
TRBV18	TRBD2	NA	TRBJ2-2	TGTGCCAGCTCACCACCTACTAGCGGGAACACCGGGGAGCTGTTTTTT	CASSPPTSGNTGELFF
TRBV5-4	TRBD2	NA	TRBJ2-7	TGTGCCAGCAGCTTGGATGCTACGGGAGGCTCCTACGAGCAGTACTTC	CASSLDATGGSYEQYF
TRBV5-6	NA	NA	TRBJ2-7	TGTGCCAGCAGCTGGGGCGTTGGCGAGCAGTACTTC	CASSWGVGEQYF
TRBV7-9	NA	NA	TRBJ1-1	TGTGCCAGCAGCAAGGGGGTCACTGAAGCTTTCTTT	CASSKGVTEAFF
TRBV29-1	NA	NA	TRBJ1-2	TGCAGCGTCCACCCAGGGGTTGTGTATGGCTACACCTTC	CSVHPGVVYGYTF
TRBV27	NA	NA	TRBJ2-7	TGTGCCAGCAGCCGAGCAACGCGCAGGGGAACCTACGAGCAGTACTTC	CASSRATRRGTYEQYF
TRBV19	NA	NA	TRBJ2-3	TGTGCCAGTAGCAGTAGCGGACTTAGCACAGATACGCAGTATTTT	CASSSSGLSTDTQYF
TRBV5-4	NA	few	TRBJ1-1	TGTGCCAGCAGCAGCCCGACAGGACCTGAAGCTTTCTTT	CASSSPTGPEAFF
TRBV4-3	NA	few	TRBJ1-2	TGCGCCAGCAGCCAAGATCGTGTAGTAAGTAGCGGCTACACCTTC	CASSQDRVVSSGYTF
TRBV6-4	TRBD2	many	TRBJ2-3	TGTGCCAGCAGTGACTCGGCTAGCGGGGGGGCAGATACGCAGTATTTT	CASSDSASGGADTQYF
TRBV5-6	NA	few	TRBJ2-7	TGTGCCAGCAGCTTGGCGGCAGACTACTACGAGCAGTACTTC	CASSLAADYYEQYF
TRBV6-6	TRBD1	NA	TRBJ2-2	TGTGCCAGCAGCCGACAGGGGAACACCGGGGAGCTGTTTTTT	CASSRQGNTGELFF
TRBV7-9	NA	NA	TRBJ1-3	TGTGCCAGCAGATCCGCCCTTGAGGGCTCTGGAAACACCATATATTTT	CASRSALEGSGNTIYF
TRBV4-1	TRBD1	NA	TRBJ1-5	TGCGCCAGCAGACCCGGGACAGGTAATCAGCCCCAGCATTTT	CASRPGTGNQPQHF
TRBV5-1	NA	NA	TRBJ1-1	TGCGCCAGCAGCTTGGACGTGGGGGGGAACACTGAAGCTTTCTTT	CASSLDVGGNTEAFF
TRBV9	NA	NA	TRBJ1-5	TGTGCCAGCAGCCCCGGGACAAGCAATCAGCCCCAGCATTTT	CASSPGTSNQPQHF
TRBV6-4	NA	NA	TRBJ1-5	TGTGCCAGCAGTGACTCATGGGGGCTCGATCAGCCCCAGCATTTT	CASSDSWGLDQPQHF
TRBV7-9	NA	NA	TRBJ1-6	TGTGCCAGCAGCTTCAGGGACACCCCGAGCTCCTATAATTCACCCCTCCACTTT	CASSFRDTPSSYNSPLHF